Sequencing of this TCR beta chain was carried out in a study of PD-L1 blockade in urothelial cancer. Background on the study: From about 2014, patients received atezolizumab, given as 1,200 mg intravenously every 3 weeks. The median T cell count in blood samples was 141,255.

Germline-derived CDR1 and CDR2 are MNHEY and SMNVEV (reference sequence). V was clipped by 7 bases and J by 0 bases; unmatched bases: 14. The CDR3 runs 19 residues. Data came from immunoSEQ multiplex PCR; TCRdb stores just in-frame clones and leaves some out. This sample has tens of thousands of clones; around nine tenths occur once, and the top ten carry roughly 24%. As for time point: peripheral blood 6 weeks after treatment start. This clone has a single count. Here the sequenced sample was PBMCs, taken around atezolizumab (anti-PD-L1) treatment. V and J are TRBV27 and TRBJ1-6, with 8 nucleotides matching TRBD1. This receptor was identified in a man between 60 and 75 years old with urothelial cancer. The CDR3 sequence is CASMARTGHFSSYNSPLHF. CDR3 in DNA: TGTGCCAGCATGGCCCGGACAGGGCACTTTAGCTCCTATAATTCACCCCTCCACTTT.